This TCR beta chain was sequenced in a study of human T cells and chemical hapten exposure. Authors' methods: Between about 20,000 and 690,600 TCRs appeared in each sample, and the median stood at approximately 100,000. A single record per CDR3 protein comes from TCRdb applying MiXCR to the RACE reads. The V and J calls come from TCRdb's annotation, not from the publication. Here the sample spans nearly 85,000 distinct CDR3 sequences, approximately 10% being singletons. Germline V gene sequence: CDR1 MNHEY, CDR2 SMNVEV (reference sequence). V gave up 3 bases and J gave up 2 bases, with 10 bases separating them. This CDR3 is 14 amino acids long. As for time point: patch test 2, 6 weeks after DPC sensitization. The treatment here: therapeutic diphenylcyclopropenone sensitization with weekly scalp DPC.

The sequences come from whole blood, collected in connection with sensitization to the hapten diphenylcyclopropenone (DPC). The V gene is TRBV27, the J gene TRBJ1-1; D remains ambiguous. The source of this sequence is a man between 18 and 29 years old with alopecia areata. Some clones in this sample may be carry-over from other donors' samples. CDR3 sequence (DNA): TGTGCCAGCAGTTTGGGTCGGGGAAACACTGAAGCTTTCTTT. This codes for CASSLGRGNTEAFF.